One and the same sample provided the 9 T cell receptor beta chains below, sequenced in a study of T cells in Graves' hyperthyroidism and ophthalmopathy. The source material, RNA transcripts, was used to amplify TCR beta CDR3 regions. Carried out on the TCR CDR3, a first-round RT-PCR used the HTBI primer set. TCRdb independently ran MiXCR on the multiplex PCR reads; one entry per CDR3 protein. The profile covers around 450,000 distinct CDR3 sequences, with 15% to 18% appearing a single time and around 7% taken by the ten largest. Material: blood. The receptor set was obtained from a woman in her late teens or twenties with Graves' hyperthyroidism.

J is TRBJ2-7 and V is TRBV24-1; tentative D call: TRBD1 (7 bases). The CDR3 loop spans 15 amino acids. The V gene lost 9 bases and the J gene lost 6 bases, with 23 bases spanning the gap. Per the germline V gene, CDR1 is KGHDR and CDR2 is SFDVKD. The CDR3 spells CATLGKEGASGEQYF. CDR3 coding DNA: TGTGCCACCTTGGGGAAGGAGGGGGCTTCGGGCGAGCAGTACTTC.

This clonotype has just a few counts. The V call is TRBV11-2, the J call TRBJ2-4, with TRBD1 as a possible D gene (6 bases). V was pared by 5 bases and J by 0 bases, with 17 bases between. The CDR3 has 17 amino acids. Germline V gene sequence: CDR1 SGHAT, CDR2 FQNNGV. The CDR3 loop reads CASSIDRTNIAKNIQYF. In DNA, the CDR3 is TGTGCCAGCAGCATCGACAGGACCAACATAGCCAAAAACATTCAGTACTTC.

This clonotype was seen a handful of times. This chain uses TRBV6-4 with TRBJ1-5; perhaps TRBD1 as D (5 bases). V was clipped by 8 bases and J by 1 base, with 15 bases between them. The CDR3 covers 15 residues. Germline loops: CDR1 MRHNA, CDR2 SNTAGT. The CDR3 nucleotides are TGTGCCAGCTCCCATTATGGGGGGAGCAATCAGCCCCAGCATTTT. It yields the protein CASSHYGGSNQPQHF.

This clonotype was recorded at least ten times. The V call is TRBV5-1, the J call TRBJ2-1, with D maybe TRBD1 (6 bases). The CDR3 has 14 residues. Germline V gene data show CDR1 as SGHRS and CDR2 as YFSETQ. V gave up 8 bases and J gave up 3 bases, with 15 bases separating them. Written as DNA, the CDR3 is TGCGCCAGTTCAGGGGACGATGTCTACAATGAGCAGTTCTTC. Protein: CASSGDDVYNEQFF. Complete variable domain (other parts from reference TRBV5-1 and TRBJ2-1): KAGVTQTPRYLIKTRGQQVTLSCSPISGHRSVSWYQQTPGQGLQFLFEYFSETQRNKGNFPGRFSGRQFSNSRSEMNVSTLELGDSALYLCASSGDDVYNEQFFGPGTRLTVL.

In this sample, this clonotype turned up many times. The chain is built from TRBV12-3 or TRBV12-4 and TRBJ2-1; 7 positions match TRBD1. With V trimmed by 3 bases and J by 7 bases, 15 bases remained unmatched. The CDR3 spans 17 residues. This CDR3 reads CASSFGYRGPRSNEQFF. In DNA, the CDR3 is TGTGCCAGCAGTTTTGGATATAGGGGGCCGAGAAGTAATGAGCAGTTCTTC.

At least ten counts were recorded for this clonotype. The chain employs TRBV3-1 and TRBJ2-2; 7 bases align to TRBD2. Germline V gene lookup returns CDR1 LGHDT and CDR2 YNNKEL (reference sequence). The V segment lost 3 bases and the J segment 5 bases; nucleotides outside the gene matches: 12. The length of the CDR3 is 17 residues. CDR3 in amino acids: CASSHPGGGGPTGELFF. The CDR3 nucleotides read TGTGCCAGCAGCCACCCCGGCGGGGGAGGGCCGACCGGGGAGCTGTTTTTT.

The rearrangement joins TRBV4-1 to TRBJ1-2, with D perhaps TRBD1 (6 bases). The CDR3 has 15 residues. Germline V CDR1 and CDR2: MGHRA, YSYEKL. The V end was cut by 1 base, the J end by 5 bases, with 14 bases between. As DNA, the CDR3 is TGCGCCAGCAGCCAAGGCCCCCGGACAGTATATGGCTACACCTTC. This translates into CASSQGPRTVYGYTF.

The V call is TRBV20-1, the J call TRBJ2-3; TRBD2 agrees at 8 bases. CDR3 length: 15 amino acids. The ends lost 0 bases at V and 6 bases at J; junction bases unmatched: 8. CDR1 is DFQATT and CDR2 is SNEGSKA in the germline V gene (reference sequence). The CDR3 region has the DNA TGCAGTGCTAGAGATTGGAGGACTAGCTCCGATACGCAGTATTTT. It yields the protein CSARDWRTSSDTQYF.

V is TRBV20-1 and J is TRBJ1-5; TRBD1 agrees at 10 bases. J lost 4 bases, V lost 1 base, and 4 bases had no gene match. This CDR3 contains 15 residues. CDR1 DFQATT and CDR2 SNEGSKA come from the germline V gene (reference sequence). The CDR3 nucleotides are TGCAGTGCTAGAGCCGGGACAGGGGATAATCAGCCCCAGCATTTT. As protein: CSARAGTGDNQPQHF.